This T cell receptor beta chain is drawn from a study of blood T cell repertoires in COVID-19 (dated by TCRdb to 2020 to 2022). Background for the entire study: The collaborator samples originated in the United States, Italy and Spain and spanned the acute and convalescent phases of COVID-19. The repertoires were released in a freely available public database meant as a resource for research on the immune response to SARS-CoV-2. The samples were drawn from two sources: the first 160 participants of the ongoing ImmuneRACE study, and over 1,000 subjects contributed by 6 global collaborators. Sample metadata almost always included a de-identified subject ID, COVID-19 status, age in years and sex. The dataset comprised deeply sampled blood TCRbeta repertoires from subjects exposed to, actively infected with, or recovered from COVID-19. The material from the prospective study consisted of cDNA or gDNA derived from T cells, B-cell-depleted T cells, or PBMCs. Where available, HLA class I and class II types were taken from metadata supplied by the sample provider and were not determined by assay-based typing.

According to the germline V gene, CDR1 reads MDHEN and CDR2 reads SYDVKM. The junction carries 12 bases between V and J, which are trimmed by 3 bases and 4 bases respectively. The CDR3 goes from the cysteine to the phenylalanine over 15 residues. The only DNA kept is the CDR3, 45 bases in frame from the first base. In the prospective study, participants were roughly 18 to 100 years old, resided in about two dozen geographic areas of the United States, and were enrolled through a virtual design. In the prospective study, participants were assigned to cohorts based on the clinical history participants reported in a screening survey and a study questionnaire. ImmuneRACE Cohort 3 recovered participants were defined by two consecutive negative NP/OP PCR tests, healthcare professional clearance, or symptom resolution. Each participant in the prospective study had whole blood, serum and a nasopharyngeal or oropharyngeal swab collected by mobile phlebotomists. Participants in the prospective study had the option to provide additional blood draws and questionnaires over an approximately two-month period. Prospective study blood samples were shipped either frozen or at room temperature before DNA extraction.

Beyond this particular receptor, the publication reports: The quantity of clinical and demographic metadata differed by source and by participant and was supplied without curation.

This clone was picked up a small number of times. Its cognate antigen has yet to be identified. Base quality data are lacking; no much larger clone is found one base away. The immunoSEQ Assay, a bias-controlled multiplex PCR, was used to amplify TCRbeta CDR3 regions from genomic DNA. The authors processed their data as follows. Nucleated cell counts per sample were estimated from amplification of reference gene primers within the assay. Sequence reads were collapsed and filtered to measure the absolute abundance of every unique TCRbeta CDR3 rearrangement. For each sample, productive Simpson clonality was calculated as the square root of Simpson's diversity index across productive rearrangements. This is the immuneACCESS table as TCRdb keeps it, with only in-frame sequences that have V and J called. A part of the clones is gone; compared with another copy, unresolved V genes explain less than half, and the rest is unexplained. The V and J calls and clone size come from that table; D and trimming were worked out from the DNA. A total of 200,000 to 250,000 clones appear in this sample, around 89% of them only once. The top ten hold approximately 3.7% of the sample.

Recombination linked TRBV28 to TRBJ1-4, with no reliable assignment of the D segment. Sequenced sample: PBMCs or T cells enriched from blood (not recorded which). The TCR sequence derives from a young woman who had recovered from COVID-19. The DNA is TGTGCCAGCAGTTTTTTGGGCCCCGGTAATGAAAAACTGTTTTTT. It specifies CASSFLGPGNEKLFF. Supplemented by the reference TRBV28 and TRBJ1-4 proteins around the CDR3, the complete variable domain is DVKVTQSSRYLVKRTGEKVFLECVQDMDHENMFWYRQDPGLGLRLIYFSYDVKMKEKGDIPEGYSVSREKKERFSLILESASTNQTSMYLCASSFLGPGNEKLFFGSGTQLSVL.